This note documents a single T cell receptor (beta chain) sequence. The sample comes from a study of cytomegalovirus exposure and HLA in healthy donors. The V segment lost 6 bases and the J segment 7 bases; nucleotides outside the gene matches: 10. The CDR3 is 14 amino acids. CDR1 and CDR2 (germline): KGHSH, LQKENI. TCRdb keeps only in-frame clones here, not all; method: immunoSEQ multiplex PCR. The sample has tens of thousands of clones, just under 95% seen once. The source material was PBMCs. This receptor was identified in a man younger than 35 in good health and CMV-seronegative. The rearrangement links TRBV18 to TRBJ2-7, with 9 positions matching TRBD2. CDR3 in amino acids: CASSRREGTGEQYF. The CDR3, as DNA: TGTGCCAGCTCCCGGCGGGAGGGGACGGGTGAGCAGTACTTC.